The 14 T cell receptor beta chains presented below share a single source sample, sequenced in a study of T cell responses to AZD1222 COVID-19 vaccine. The table came from immunoSEQ multiplex PCR; TCRdb's copy has only in-frame clones and leaves some out. Seen here are some 97,000 clones, around 90% observed once, and the top ten hold 1.5% to 2%. This specimen was peripheral blood, taken on day 0 of AZD1222 vaccination. These receptor sequences come from an adult in good health.

This sequence joins TRBV25-1 and TRBJ2-5, with 10 bases identical to TRBD1. Germline CDR1 and CDR2: MGHDK and SYGVNS. The junction had 6 bases not matched to a gene; V was cut back by 4 bases and J by 1 base. The CDR3 loop spans 16 amino acids. CDR3 DNA sequence: TGTGCCAGCAGTGTACTTGGGACAGGGGTCCAAGAGACCCAGTACTTC. It codes for CASSVLGTGVQETQYF.

This clone showed up just once. The chain uses TRBV10-3 and TRBJ2-5; no definite D call. Germline lookup yields CDR1 ENHRY and CDR2 SYGVKD. V dropped 4 bases and J dropped 5 bases, with 8 bases sitting between them. This CDR3 region has 12 residues. CDR3 residues: CAISASTETQYF. The CDR3 DNA sequence: TGTGCCATCAGTGCGTCCACGGAGACCCAGTACTTC.

The rearrangement links TRBV10-1 to TRBJ2-3, with 9 bases that match TRBD2. The germline V gene encodes CDR1 WNHNN and CDR2 SYGVQD (reference sequence). The CDR3 is 14 amino acids. V shed 5 bases, J shed 6 bases, and the junction held 6 bases outside the gene matches. CDR3 sequence reads: CASSSSGNGDTQYF. The DNA of the CDR3 is TGCGCCAGCAGTTCTAGCGGGAACGGGGATACGCAGTATTTT.

The chain recombines TRBV30 with TRBJ1-3; D unresolved. Per germline, CDR1 GTSNPN and CDR2 SVGIG (reference sequence). With 7 bases removed from V and 4 bases from J, the gap between germline ends came to 14 bases. The CDR3 spans 13 residues. The CDR3 loop is CAFGGAGGNTIYF. The CDR3 coding sequence is TGTGCCTTCGGAGGCGCGGGCGGAAACACCATATATTTT.

The V call is TRBV4-1, the J call TRBJ2-7; D perhaps matches TRBD2 (6 bases). The CDR3 contains 17 residues. Germline V gene data show CDR1 as MGHRA and CDR2 as YSYEKL. V dropped 0 bases and J dropped 1 base, with 16 bases sitting between them. The DNA of the CDR3 is TGCGCCAGCAGCCAAGAGTGGGGCGGAGGGGTGTCCTACGAGCAGTACTTC. It translates to CASSQEWGGGVSYEQYF.

This sequence joins TRBV9 and TRBJ2-1; either TRBD1 or TRBD2 may supply D (7 bases each). Germline CDR1 SGDLS, CDR2 YYNGEE. This CDR3 is built from 19 residues. V was pared by 4 bases and J by 0 bases, with 23 bases between. CDR3 coding DNA: TGTGCCAGCAGCACCCCAGGGGGGGCTAGCGGAAGCTCCTACAATGAGCAGTTCTTC. It is translated as CASSTPGGASGSSYNEQFF.

This chain uses TRBV27 with TRBJ2-7; D remains unclear. Looked up from germline, CDR1 is MNHEY and CDR2 is SMNVEV (reference sequence). Trimming removed 3 bases at V and 4 bases at J, with 16 bases between. This CDR3 is built from 15 residues. The CDR3 coding sequence is TGTGCCAGCAGTTTCCGTCTAACCAACCCTTACGAGCAGTACTTC. Its translation is CASSFRLTNPYEQYF.

This clone was recorded once. The rearrangement uses TRBV5-1 and TRBJ1-4; 12 bases are a match to TRBD1. J lost 3 bases, V lost 4 bases, and 4 bases had no gene match. The CDR3 spans 16 residues. The germline V gene encodes CDR1 SGHRS and CDR2 YFSETQ. CDR3 loop: CASSQGQGASNEKLFF. CDR3 DNA sequence: TGCGCCAGCAGCCAGGGACAGGGGGCCTCTAATGAAAAACTGTTTTTT.

This rearrangement joins TRBV15 to TRBJ2-2, with 8 bases lining up with TRBD2. The CDR3 runs to 15 residues. J gave up 5 bases and V 3 bases, and 5 bases lay outside the gene matches. Germline V gives CDR1 LNHNV, CDR2 YYDKDF (reference sequence). Here the CDR3 reads CATSSGLAWTGELFF. The DNA of the CDR3 is TGTGCCACCAGCAGCGGACTAGCTTGGACCGGGGAGCTGTTTTTT.

The J gene is TRBJ1-4, the V gene TRBV2; D not certain. With 11 bases removed from V and 0 bases from J, the gap between germline ends came to 19 bases. This CDR3 is 16 amino acids long. Germline CDR1 is SNHLY and CDR2 is FYNNEI. CDR3 protein: CARGGRGVSTNEKLFF. The CDR3 DNA follows: TGTGCCCGGGGAGGTCGGGGAGTATCAACTAATGAAAAACTGTTTTTT.

The genes are TRBV14 and TRBJ2-1; tentative D call: TRBD2 (5 bases). Germline V gene sequence: CDR1 SGHDN, CDR2 FVKESK. The CDR3 has 15 amino acids. The V and J ends lost 1 base and 6 bases respectively, with 13 bases between them. This chain's CDR3 is CASSQGGWDFNEQFF. CDR3 bases: TGTGCCAGCAGCCAAGGAGGGTGGGATTTCAATGAGCAGTTCTTC.

V usage is TRBV5-1 and J usage is TRBJ2-7; 10 bases fit TRBD2. With V trimmed by 2 bases and J by 5 bases, 7 bases remained unmatched. The CDR3 covers 15 residues. Germline V gene lookup returns CDR1 SGHRS and CDR2 YFSETQ. CDR3 sequence: CASSFASGSDNEQYF. CDR3 bases: TGCGCCAGCAGCTTCGCTAGCGGGAGTGACAACGAGCAGTACTTC.

The V and J genes are TRBV5-1 and TRBJ2-7; D might be TRBD1 (6 bases). CDR1 is SGHRS, CDR2 YFSETQ, per germline. CDR3 length: 14 residues. Trimming stripped 2 bases from V and 2 bases from J, with 11 bases between. Here the CDR3 reads CASSLQGLAYEQYF. In DNA form, the CDR3 reads TGCGCCAGCAGCTTACAGGGTTTGGCCTACGAGCAGTACTTC.

V is TRBV7-8 and J is TRBJ1-1; 7 nucleotides line up with TRBD1. Germline CDR1 reads SGHVS; CDR2 reads FQNEAQ. With 1 base clipped from V and 3 bases from J, the junction kept 11 bases outside the gene matches. CDR3 size: 17 residues. For the CDR3, the DNA is TGTGCCAGCAGCTTAGGATTAGGGAGGACAGGAGACACTGAAGCTTTCTTT. This codes for CASSLGLGRTGDTEAFF.